The next 23 T cell receptor beta chains were all read from a single sample in a study of cytomegalovirus exposure and HLA in healthy donors. The primer mix had 60 Vbeta and 13 Jbeta primers. Method: immunoSEQ multiplex PCR; TCRdb's copy keeps in-frame clones and lacks some. The data contain approximately 67,000 clones, about 65% of them seen just once; the ten biggest clones take up about 2.1%. Sequenced: PBMCs. Receptors were obtained from a woman aged 30 to 39 in good health and CMV-seronegative.

The chain joins TRBV7-3 to TRBJ2-2; D is possibly TRBD1 (5 bases). CDR1 is SGHTA, CDR2 FQGTGA, per germline. The CDR3 covers 13 residues. V was trimmed by 6 bases and J by 5 bases, leaving 10 bases between them. CDR3 residues: CASSTDNTGELFF. CDR3 nucleotide sequence: TGTGCCAGCAGTACGGACAATACCGGGGAGCTGTTTTTT.

This chain links TRBV2 with TRBJ1-1; 10 bases align to TRBD1. The CDR3 runs to 14 residues. The germline CDR1 and CDR2 sequences are SNHLY and FYNNEI. J was trimmed by 1 base and V by 5 bases; bases with no gene match: 1. The CDR3 reads CASSRTGGNTEAFF. The CDR3 region has the DNA TGTGCCAGCAGTAGGACAGGGGGGAACACTGAAGCTTTCTTT. The variable domain in full, completed from reference TRBV2 and TRBJ1-1, reads EPEVTQTPSHQVTQMGQEVILRCVPISNHLYFYWYRQILGQKVEFLVSFYNNEISEKSEIFDDQFSVERPDGSNFTLKIRSTKLEDSAMYFCASSRTGGNTEAFFGQGTRLTVV.

This chain uses TRBV28 with TRBJ1-2, with D tentatively TRBD1 (5 bases). This CDR3 comprises 14 residues. Looked up from germline, CDR1 is MDHEN and CDR2 is SYDVKM. V lost 3 bases and J 8 bases, leaving 16 bases between the germline ends. The CDR3 reads CASSFGQGLWGYTF. The CDR3 DNA is TGTGCCAGCAGTTTCGGGCAGGGTTTATGGGGCTACACCTTC.

This sequence joins TRBV5-1 and TRBJ1-6; D ambiguous. Germline lookup yields CDR1 SGHRS and CDR2 YFSETQ. V was shortened by 2 bases and J by 5 bases, with 8 bases between the two germline ends. The CDR3 is made up of 14 amino acids. The CDR3 coding sequence is TGCGCCAGCAGCTTAGAGGGCAATAATTCACCCCTCCACTTT. Its translation: CASSLEGNNSPLHF.

The chain couples TRBV2 to TRBJ1-4; 10 bases match TRBD1. The germline gives CDR1 SNHLY, CDR2 FYNNEI. V shed 4 bases, J shed 5 bases, and the junction held 1 base outside the gene matches. CDR3 length equals 14 residues. The CDR3 region has the DNA TGTGCCAGCAGTGGGGACAGGGGAAATGAAAAACTGTTTTTT. Translating gives CASSGDRGNEKLFF.

The genes are TRBV18 and TRBJ2-3; 7 nucleotides align to TRBD2. Germline V CDR1 and CDR2: KGHSH, LQKENI. The V and J ends lost 1 base and 2 bases, in that order; junction bases with no gene match: 3. The CDR3 consists of 15 residues. The CDR3 DNA follows: TGTGCCAGCTCACCACGCGGGACTAACACAGATACGCAGTATTTT. Protein sequence: CASSPRGTNTDTQYF.

This clone has only a few counts. CDR3 region: CASTTGGYGYTF. The CDR3 bases are TGTGCCAGCACGACAGGGGGCTATGGCTACACCTTC. The chain has TRBV28 and TRBJ1-2, with 9 bases aligning to TRBD1. In germline, CDR1 is MDHEN, CDR2 SYDVKM. The CDR3 is 12 residues long. V was clipped by 7 bases and J by 4 bases; unmatched bases: 1.

This chain connects TRBV5-8 to TRBJ1-3; TRBD1 aligns across 8 bases. Germline values: CDR1 SGHTS, CDR2 YDEGEE. The CDR3 is 16 amino acids. Trimming removed 4 bases from V and 0 bases from J; junction bases left unmatched: 6. The CDR3 bases are TGTGCCAGCAGCCCGGACAGGGCCTACTCTGGAAACACCATATATTTT. Encoded protein: CASSPDRAYSGNTIYF.

The genes are TRBV19 and TRBJ2-2; D is possibly TRBD1 (6 bases). The V gene's germline CDR1 is LNHDA and CDR2 SQIVND (reference sequence). V was clipped by 1 base and J by 8 bases, with 23 bases between them. The CDR3 runs 18 residues. The CDR3, as DNA: TGTGCCAGTAGTATAGGGAGGTCGACAGGAGGAGGTTTGGGGGAGCTGTTTTTT. It yields the protein CASSIGRSTGGGLGELFF.

This chain connects TRBV10-3 to TRBJ2-5, with 10 bases that match TRBD2. Per the germline V gene, CDR1 is ENHRY and CDR2 is SYGVKD. The CDR3 runs to 15 residues. The junction had 6 bases not matched to a gene; V was cut back by 6 bases and J by 2 bases. This chain's CDR3 is CAIRTERGGQETQYF. CDR3 DNA sequence: TGTGCCATCAGGACGGAGCGGGGGGGGCAAGAGACCCAGTACTTC.

The V gene is TRBV10-3, the J gene TRBJ1-1; D not certain. The germline CDR1 and CDR2 sequences are ENHRY and SYGVKD. Trimming pared 0 bases from V and 5 bases from J, leaving 10 bases between. The CDR3 has 14 amino acids. CDR3 in DNA: TGTGCCATCAGTGAGTCTGGAGGGAATACTGAAGCTTTCTTT. It encodes CAISESGGNTEAFF.

CDR3 sequence reads: CAWSSGTGDGKLFF. Here the CDR3 DNA reads TGTGCCTGGAGTTCCGGGACTGGGGACGGAAAACTGTTTTTT. The chain recombines TRBV30 with TRBJ1-4, with D possibly being TRBD1 (5 bases). This CDR3 is built from 14 residues. Germline CDR1 GTSNPN, CDR2 SVGIG (reference sequence). Trimming took 2 bases from V and 10 from J, leaving 17 bases between them.

V usage is TRBV10-3 and J usage is TRBJ2-1; TRBD2 is a possible D gene (6 bases). The germline CDR1 and CDR2 sequences are ENHRY and SYGVKD. Trimming removed 3 bases at V and 3 bases at J, with 12 bases between. The CDR3 covers 15 residues. Here the CDR3 reads CAISDTGEDYNEQFF. The CDR3 DNA reads as TGTGCCATCAGTGATACGGGGGAGGACTACAATGAGCAGTTCTTC.

The chain carries TRBV2 and TRBJ2-1, with D perhaps TRBD1 (6 bases). The length of the CDR3 is 14 residues. Trimming pared 3 bases from V and 5 bases from J, leaving 11 bases between. CDR1 is SNHLY, CDR2 FYNNEI, per germline. CDR3 amino acids: CASSDQDSHNEQFF. The DNA for the CDR3 is TGTGCCAGCAGTGACCAGGACAGCCACAATGAGCAGTTCTTC.

With regard to this clone: At one of its ends the junction is not consistent with the germline gene, which may arise from a read error. This rearrangement joins TRBV2 to TRBJ1-4; 7 bases map to TRBD1. Germline-derived CDR1 and CDR2 are SNHLY and FYNNEI. CDR3 length equals 14 residues. CDR3 DNA: TGTGCCAGTCCCCAGAAGGGGGCGGGTCGGAAAACTGTTTTT. This encodes CASPQKGAGRKTVF.

The genes are TRBV18 and TRBJ2-7; 7 bases fit TRBD1. The CDR3 sequence is 14 residues long. The germline gives CDR1 KGHSH, CDR2 LQKENI. V was clipped by 3 bases and J by 2 bases; unmatched bases: 4. DNA for the CDR3: TGTGCCAGCTCACCGGGGACAGACACCTACGAGCAGTACTTC. Encoded protein: CASSPGTDTYEQYF.

This clone came up a few times. This chain connects TRBV10-3 to TRBJ1-5, with TRBD1 as a possible D gene (5 bases). Trimming removed 3 bases at V and 3 bases at J, with 15 bases between. The CDR3 consists of 16 residues. The V gene's germline CDR1 is ENHRY and CDR2 SYGVKD. The CDR3 sequence is CAISDGRAEHNQPQHF. The CDR3 nucleotides read TGTGCCATCAGTGATGGCAGGGCCGAACACAATCAGCCCCAGCATTTT.

This chain connects TRBV2 to TRBJ1-6, with D maybe TRBD1 (6 bases). The CDR3 spans 15 residues. Germline values: CDR1 SNHLY, CDR2 FYNNEI. Trimming shortened V by 7 bases and J by 5 bases, and 15 bases separated the two germline ends. CDR3 nucleotide sequence: TGTGCCAGCACCATCACCGCAGGGGATAATTCACCCCTCCACTTT. Amino acid sequence: CASTITAGDNSPLHF.

This clone has a handful of counts. The gene calls are TRBV7-9 and TRBJ1-1; possibly TRBD1 for D (6 bases). Looked up from germline, CDR1 is SEHNR and CDR2 is FQNEAQ (reference sequence). The V end was cut by 2 bases, the J end by 7 bases, with 14 bases between. This CDR3 comprises 14 residues. CDR3: CASSLSTGGNEAFF. The DNA of the CDR3 is TGTGCCAGCAGCTTATCGACAGGCGGTAATGAAGCTTTCTTT.

In its sample, this clone was seen a few times. CDR3 nucleotides: TGTGCCAGCAGGGCGGGTACTGAGGAGACCCAGTACTTC. Translated: CASRAGTEETQYF. The chain uses TRBV7-6 and TRBJ2-5; weak D call: TRBD2 (5 bases). Per the germline V gene, CDR1 is SGHVS and CDR2 is FNYEAQ. The CDR3 sequence is 13 residues long. The V end lost 6 bases, the J end lost 5 bases, and 13 bases lay between the germline ends.

This rearrangement joins TRBV18 to TRBJ1-2, with 10 bases identical to TRBD1. Germline values: CDR1 KGHSH, CDR2 LQKENI. This CDR3 contains 15 residues. The V gene end was trimmed by 3 bases and the J gene end by 1 base; junction bases not matched to a gene: 2. This chain's CDR3 is CASSPGTGDNYGYTF. The CDR3 coding sequence is TGTGCCAGCTCACCGGGGACAGGGGATAACTATGGCTACACCTTC.

In its sample, this clone ranks as medium-sized. This chain links TRBV6-1 with TRBJ2-2, with D maybe TRBD1 (5 bases). The V gene's germline CDR1 is MNHNS and CDR2 SASEGT. V lost 3 bases to trimming and J lost 3 bases, with 5 bases between them. The CDR3 contains 13 residues. CDR3 nucleotide sequence: TGTGCCAGCAGTGACAGGGACACCGGGGAGCTGTTTTTT. It translates to CASSDRDTGELFF.

CDR3 amino acids: CASSQQGVTYGYTF. CDR3 DNA sequence: TGCGCCAGCAGTCAGCAGGGGGTTACCTATGGCTACACCTTC. The rearrangement joins TRBV5-1 to TRBJ1-2; 7 bases line up with TRBD1. V lost 5 bases, J lost 4 bases, and 8 bases stayed unmatched. The CDR3 length is 14 residues. Germline V lookup: CDR1 SGHRS, CDR2 YFSETQ.